This T cell receptor (beta chain) came from a study of shared clonotypes between healthy human individuals. Study context: There were three CD4 naive, three CD4 memory, two CD8 naive and one CD8 memory plates per donor. Study outcomes and limitations: With a handful of donors compared, approximately 5.5% of naive CD4 clonotypes were shared.

To note about this clone: Its antigen is unidentified.

V trimming: 5 bases; J trimming: 7 bases; junction bases outside the gene matches: 9. Germline CDR1 reads MGHDK; CDR2 reads SYGVNS. The CDR3 extends over 15 amino acids. TCRdb's copy holds only in-frame clones and misses some; the assay was immunoSEQ multiplex PCR. The sample lists more than 1,200,000 clones, 98% to 99% occurring once. The source is a man between 25 and 39 years old in good health. The source material was naive CD4+ T cells sorted from blood. Subset denoted: CD45RA+ positively selected. The chain uses TRBV25-1 and TRBJ2-5; 11 bases line up with TRBD2. The CDR3 spells CASSRGTSGIGTQYF. The CDR3 DNA sequence: TGTGCCAGCAGTCGAGGGACTAGCGGCATAGGGACCCAGTACTTC.